This T cell receptor beta chain was observed in a study of cytomegalovirus exposure and HLA in healthy donors. Study-wide findings and caveats: Exclusion as indistinguishable affected some V segments, including TRBV6-2 and TRBV6-3.

Researchers ran the PCR with 60 Vbeta and 13 Jbeta primers. Data came from immunoSEQ multiplex PCR; TCRdb stores just in-frame clones and leaves some out. The data show 150,000 or so clones, about two thirds seen once. This CDR3 spans 13 amino acids. Germline V gene lookup returns CDR1 LNHDA and CDR2 SQIVND (reference sequence). This clone has more than one count but fewer than ten. The antigen is unknown. V is TRBV19 and J is TRBJ2-5; D unresolved. The J call may be faulty, since TRBJ2-7 better matches the DNA end. The sequence was obtained from a young man in good health and CMV-seropositive. Sequenced input: PBMCs. The CDR3 nucleotides read TGTGCCAGTAGTCCCCGACAAGCCTACGAGCAGTACTTC. It specifies CASSPRQAYEQYF.